This T cell receptor (beta chain) was sequenced during a study of cytomegalovirus exposure and HLA in healthy donors. Points from the study as a whole: The tendency of first-cohort TCR clusters to co-occur in the roughly 120 validation repertoires was the finding of a later analysis.

To note about this clone: As yet, its antigen is unknown.

The protocol was immunoSEQ multiplex PCR, while the TCRdb copy is restricted to in-frame clones and leaves out a portion. The repertoire has about 110,000 clones, roughly 86% of them found once; the top ten carry about 2%. The study drew the donors from its approximately 110-subject validation cohort, separate from the approximately 700-subject first cohort. This CDR3 comprises 17 residues. J gave up 3 bases and V 3 bases, and 9 bases lay outside the gene matches. Germline V gives CDR1 LNHDA, CDR2 SQIVND (reference sequence). This chain connects TRBV19 to TRBJ2-5; 11 nucleotides line up with TRBD2. The specimen was PBMCs. This clonotype was obtained from a young woman in good health and CMV-seronegative. CDR3 DNA sequence: TGTGCCAGTAGTATCGGGCTGACTAGCGGGGTAGAAGAGACCCAGTACTTC. It codes for CASSIGLTSGVEETQYF. Full variable domain (rest looked up from reference TRBV19 and TRBJ2-5): DGGITQSPKYLFRKEGQNVTLSCEQNLNHDAMYWYRQDPGQGLRLIYYSQIVNDFQKGDIAEGYSVSREKKESFPLTVTSAQKNPTAFYLCASSIGLTSGVEETQYFGPGTRLLVL.